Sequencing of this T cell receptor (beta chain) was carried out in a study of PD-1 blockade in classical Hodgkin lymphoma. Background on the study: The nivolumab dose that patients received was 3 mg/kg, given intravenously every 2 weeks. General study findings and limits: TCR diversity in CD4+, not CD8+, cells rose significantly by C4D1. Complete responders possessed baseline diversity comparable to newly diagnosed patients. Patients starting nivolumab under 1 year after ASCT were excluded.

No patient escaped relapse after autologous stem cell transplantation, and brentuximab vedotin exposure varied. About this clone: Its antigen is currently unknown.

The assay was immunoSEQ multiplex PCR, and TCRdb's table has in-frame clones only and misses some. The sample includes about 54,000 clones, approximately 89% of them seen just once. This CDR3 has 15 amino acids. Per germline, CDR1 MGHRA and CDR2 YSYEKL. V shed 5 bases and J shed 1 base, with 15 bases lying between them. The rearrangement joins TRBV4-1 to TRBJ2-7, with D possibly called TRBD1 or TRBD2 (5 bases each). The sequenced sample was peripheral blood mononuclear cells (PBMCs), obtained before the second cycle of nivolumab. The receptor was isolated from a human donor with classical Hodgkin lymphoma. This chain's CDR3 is CASSYETGTSYEQYF. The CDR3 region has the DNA TGCGCCAGCAGCTATGAAACCGGGACGTCCTACGAGCAGTACTTC.